These T cell receptor beta chains were read from a single sample in a study of fetal regulatory T cell absence and autoimmunity. Method: immunoSEQ multiplex PCR; TCRdb's copy keeps in-frame clones and lacks some. The sample yields approximately 94,000 clones, approximately 79% seen once. The sample consisted of pancreas tissue. These receptors were obtained from a male donor with IPEX syndrome. Each CDR3 is given with its conserved first and last residue. The D gene is left open where the match is weak. Clone size is shown for a subset of rows, as once, few, many or a class of expanded clone.

j_call v_call d_call clone_size cdr3_nt cdr3_aa
TRBJ2-7 TRBV21-1 . . TGTGCCAGCAGCAAAGCTTTATACACCGCGCAGGGGAGATCGTACGAGCAGTACTTC CASSKALYTAQGRSYEQYF
TRBJ1-5 TRBV27 . . TGTGCCAGCAGTTTCGCGGGGCTTAGCAATCAGCCCCAGCATTTT CASSFAGLSNQPQHF
TRBJ2-7 TRBV27 TRBD1 . TGTGCCAGCTCCTCCGACCGGGACAGGGGCCACGAGCAGTACTTC CASSSDRDRGHEQYF
TRBJ2-2 TRBV5-1 . . TGCGCCAGCAGCTACACCGGGGAGCTGTTTTTT CASSYTGELFF
TRBJ2-1 TRBV7-8 TRBD2 . TGTGCCAGCAGCTTAGGGACTAGCGGGAGCGATGAGCAGTTCTTC CASSLGTSGSDEQFF
TRBJ2-5 TRBV7-9 . . TGTGCCAGCAGCCAAGCGGCATACCCCGAAGGCGAGACCCAGTACTTC CASSQAAYPEGETQYF
TRBJ2-1 TRBV10-3 . . TGTGCCATCGGATCGGGAGTCAATGAGCAGTTCTTC CAIGSGVNEQFF
TRBJ1-3 TRBV7-8 . . TGTGCCAGCAGCTTAGGCGCAAATTCTGGAAACACCATATATTTT CASSLGANSGNTIYF
TRBJ2-1 TRBV6-5 . . TGTGCCAGCAGTTACGAACTAGCTGGAAATGAGCAGTTCTTC CASSYELAGNEQFF
TRBJ2-7 TRBV27 . few TGTGCCAGCAGTTTAGTGCCACAGGGTGCAAGCTCCTACGAGCAGTACTTC CASSLVPQGASSYEQYF
TRBJ2-1 TRBV2 . once TGTGCCAGCAGTGACGGCAGCTCCTACAATGAGCAGTTCTTC CASSDGSSYNEQFF
TRBJ1-1 TRBV4-1 . . TGCGCCAGCAGCCAATCTCCGGCACTCGGTGAAGCTTTCTTT CASSQSPALGEAFF
TRBJ1-2 TRBV27 . . TGTGCCAGCAGTACCCGGGCAACAGGGCTTGGCTACACCTTC CASSTRATGLGYTF
TRBJ2-7 TRBV5-5 . few TGTGCCAGCAGCTTTCGTCCGGGACCCTATGAGCAGTACTTC CASSFRPGPYEQYF
TRBJ2-1 TRBV19 TRBD2 . TGTGCCAGTAGTAAACTAGCGGGGGGGAGCTCCTACAATGAGCAGTTCTTC CASSKLAGGSSYNEQFF
TRBJ2-1 TRBV4-3 . . TGCGCCAGCAGCCAAGAAATCGGCCGGATCCATGAGCAGTTCTTC CASSQEIGRIHEQFF
TRBJ2-3 TRBV5-4 . . TGTGCCAGCAGCTCGACCCGGGGTTCTAGCACAGATACGCAGTATTTT CASSSTRGSSTDTQYF
TRBJ2-1 TRBV7-9 TRBD1 . TGTTTCCGGGGGACAGGGAGCAATGAGCAGTTCTTC CFRGTGSNEQFF
TRBJ2-7 TRBV6-5 TRBD2 . TGTGCCAGCAGTTTAACTAGCGCCGACGAGCAGTACTTC CASSLTSADEQYF
TRBJ2-3 TRBV6-6 TRBD2 . TGTGCCAGCAGTTGGACTAGCGGGGGAGATACGCAGTATTTT CASSWTSGGDTQYF
TRBJ2-5 TRBV7-2 TRBD1 few TGTGCCAGCAGCCGACAGGGGGATGAGACCCAGTACTTC CASSRQGDETQYF
TRBJ2-7 TRBV4-1 . . TGCGCCAGCAGCCAAGAGGGCTCGTTCTACGAGCAGTACTTC CASSQEGSFYEQYF
TRBJ1-1 TRBV25-1 . . TGTGCCAGCAGTGAAAAAAGGGGCCGGGACACTGAAGCTTTCTTT CASSEKRGRDTEAFF
TRBJ2-2 TRBV29-1 TRBD2 . TGCAGCGTTGAAGTTGTAAACGGGGGGGTTGACACCGGGGAGCTGTTTTTT CSVEVVNGGVDTGELFF
TRBJ1-2 TRBV11-2 . few TGTGCCAGCAGCCGCCTTTCAGGGAGGTATGGCTACACCTTC CASSRLSGRYGYTF
TRBJ1-4 TRBV7-8 . . TGTGCCAGCAGCTTGTTGTCGAGGGCCGAAAAACTGTTTTTT CASSLLSRAEKLFF
TRBJ1-6 TRBV27 . . TGTGCCAGCAGTTACGTCGGCTCCTATAATTCACCCCTCCACTTT CASSYVGSYNSPLHF
TRBJ2-7 TRBV5-4 TRBD1 . TGTGCCAGCAGCTTCGGGACAGGGTACGAGCAGTACTTC CASSFGTGYEQYF
TRBJ2-2 TRBV10-3 TRBD2 . TGTGCCATCGGCAATAGCGGGAGCTTTACCGGGGAGCTGTTTTTT CAIGNSGSFTGELFF
TRBJ2-1 TRBV25-1 . few TGTGCCAGCAGTGAGTGGTACAATGAGCAGTTCTTC CASSEWYNEQFF
TRBJ1-2 TRBV9 TRBD1 . TGTGCCAGCAGCGGACCCCAGGGGGCTAACTATGGCTACACCTTC CASSGPQGANYGYTF
TRBJ1-1 TRBV9 . . TGTGCCAGCAGCGTCCAGTCGAACACTGAAGCTTTCTTT CASSVQSNTEAFF
TRBJ2-3 TRBV7-8 TRBD2 . TGTGCCAGCAGCTTTCGACTAGCGGGATTCCGCACAGATACGCAGTATTTT CASSFRLAGFRTDTQYF
TRBJ2-7 TRBV10-3 . . TGTGCCACCGGGGCCTACGAGCAGTACTTC CATGAYEQYF
TRBJ1-4 TRBV25-1 TRBD1 once TGTGCCAGCAGTGAGTTCGAACCGGGACAGAGTAATGAAAAACTGTTTTTT CASSEFEPGQSNEKLFF
TRBJ1-2 TRBV7-9 . . TGTGCCAGCAGCTTAGCGGGAGGACAGAGGACTAATGGCTACACCTTC CASSLAGGQRTNGYTF
TRBJ1-5 TRBV2 TRBD1 . TGTGCCAGCAGCAGACAGGGTCTGAGCAATCAGCCCCAGCATTTT CASSRQGLSNQPQHF
TRBJ2-1 TRBV5-6 TRBD2 . TGTGCCAGCAGCCGAACCCTAGCGGGGACCTACAATGAGCAGTTCTTC CASSRTLAGTYNEQFF
TRBJ1-6 TRBV4-1 TRBD1 . TGCGCCAGCAGTAAAACAGGGGGTCAAAGCTCCTATAATTCACCCCTCCACTTT CASSKTGGQSSYNSPLHF
TRBJ2-3 TRBV27 . once TGTGCCAGCAGTTTGCCTAGCCTCACAGATACGCAGTATTTT CASSLPSLTDTQYF
TRBJ1-5 TRBV7-2 . . TGTGCCAGCAGCTTAGGACAGCGTGATCAGCCCCAGCATTTT CASSLGQRDQPQHF
TRBJ1-4 TRBV6-1 . . TGTGCCAGCAGTGGGGGGGTCACGTATGAAAAACTGTTTTTT CASSGGVTYEKLFF
TRBJ2-2 TRBV5-1 . . TGCGCCAGCCCCTATGGGGGCTCGAACACCGGGGAGCTGTTTTTT CASPYGGSNTGELFF
TRBJ2-7 TRBV10-1 TRBD1 few TGCGCCAGCAGTTTTGGACAGGCCTACGAGCAGTACTTC CASSFGQAYEQYF
TRBJ2-5 TRBV11-2 TRBD2 . TGTGCCAGCAGCCCCAGACTAGCCGGAGCGATAGAGACCCAGTACTTC CASSPRLAGAIETQYF
TRBJ2-7 TRBV4-1 . few TGCGCCAGCAGCCAAGAACGGGGATCCTACGAGCAGTACTTC CASSQERGSYEQYF
TRBJ1-2 TRBV6-4 TRBD1 . TGTGCCAGCAGTGACCCAACGACAGGGCTCGAATTCTATGGCTACACCTTC CASSDPTTGLEFYGYTF